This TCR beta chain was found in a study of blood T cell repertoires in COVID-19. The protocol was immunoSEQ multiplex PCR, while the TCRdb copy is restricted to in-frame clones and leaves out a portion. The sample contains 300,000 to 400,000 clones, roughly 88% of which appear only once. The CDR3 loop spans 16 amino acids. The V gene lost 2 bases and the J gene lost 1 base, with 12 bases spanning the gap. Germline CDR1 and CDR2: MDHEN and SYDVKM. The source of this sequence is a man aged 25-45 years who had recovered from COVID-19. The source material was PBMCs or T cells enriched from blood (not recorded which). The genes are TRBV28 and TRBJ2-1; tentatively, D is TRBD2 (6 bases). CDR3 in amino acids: CASSLVGGASYNEQFF. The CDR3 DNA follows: TGTGCCAGCAGTTTAGTGGGCGGGGCGTCCTACAATGAGCAGTTCTTC.